This entry lists 17 T cell receptor beta chains sequenced from one sample in a study of T cell responses to AZD1222 COVID-19 vaccine (dated by TCRdb to about 2021). Library construction relied on the immunoSEQ multiplex PCR assay. Drawn from immuneACCESS, this table holds only the in-frame rearrangements with V and J called that TCRdb kept. Clones are partly lost; checked studies trace under half to an unresolved V gene and leave the rest unexplained. The sample profile shows some 170,000 clones; about nine tenths of them were found once. The ten largest clones capture roughly 4% of the sample. Per the publication, the time point label means: about 28 days (+/-7) after the second vaccine dose. Taken with the paper, the label for treatment or condition translates to: meningococcal conjugate vaccine given as trial control. The sample consisted of peripheral blood, taken 28 days after the second dose of the MenACWY control vaccine. These receptors were taken from an adult who received the MenACWY meningococcal vaccine as a control.

This chain connects TRBV6-1 to TRBJ2-7; the D is unclear. The V gene lost 3 bases and the J gene lost 5 bases, with 11 bases spanning the gap. This CDR3 is 13 amino acids long. The germline V gene encodes CDR1 MNHNS and CDR2 SASEGT. CDR3 region: CASSETRSNEQYF. The CDR3 nucleotides read TGTGCCAGCAGTGAGACACGATCCAACGAGCAGTACTTC.

CDR3 bases: TGTGCCAGCAGCCAAGAAAGGGCAGATACGCAGTATTTT. Amino acids: CASSQERADTQYF. This chain connects TRBV3-1 (or the pseudogene TRBV3-2) to TRBJ2-3; unclear D gene. V lost 0 bases to trimming and J lost 4 bases, with 5 bases between them. CDR1 is LGHDT, CDR2 YNNKEL, per germline (reference sequence). The CDR3 length is 13 residues.

V usage is TRBV19 and J usage is TRBJ2-1; D possibly uses TRBD1 or TRBD2 (5 bases each). Germline CDR1 reads LNHDA; CDR2 reads SQIVND (reference sequence). The CDR3 consists of 14 residues. Deletions cut 9 bases from V and 6 bases from J, with 18 bases between. CDR3 DNA: TGTGCCAGCGAGCGGCAGGGAAATGTCAATGAGCAGTTCTTC. Translation gives CASERQGNVNEQFF.

The chain joins TRBV7-8 to TRBJ1-1; no reliable D call. V lost 5 bases to trimming and J lost 0 bases, with 13 bases between them. CDR1 and CDR2 from the germline V gene are SGHVS and FQNEAQ. This CDR3 has 15 residues. For the CDR3, the DNA is TGTGCCAGCAGCCGCGCGCCCGCCCTGAACACTGAAGCTTTCTTT. Encoded protein: CASSRAPALNTEAFF.

The CDR3 spells CASSVGGADTGELFF. Written as DNA, the CDR3 is TGTGCCAGCAGCGTAGGGGGCGCGGACACCGGGGAGCTGTTTTTT. The chain joins TRBV9 to TRBJ2-2, with D maybe TRBD1 (5 bases). The length of the CDR3 is 15 residues. The V gene lost 0 bases and the J gene lost 3 bases, with 9 bases spanning the gap. Germline V gives CDR1 SGDLS, CDR2 YYNGEE.

The chain recombines TRBV24-1 with TRBJ1-3, with D unclear. The CDR3 extends over 16 amino acids. Trimming pared 5 bases from V and 0 bases from J, leaving 13 bases between. Looked up from germline, CDR1 is KGHDR and CDR2 is SFDVKD. The CDR3 sequence: CATSGAPGDSGNTIYF. In nucleotides, the CDR3 is TGTGCCACCAGTGGGGCTCCCGGAGACTCTGGAAACACCATATATTTT.

This clone was seen a handful of times. The chain links TRBV7-8 to TRBJ1-3; possibly TRBD1 for D (6 bases). The CDR3 totals 16 residues. V was clipped by 5 bases and J by 0 bases, with 14 bases between them. Germline V CDR1 and CDR2: SGHVS, FQNEAQ. The CDR3 protein is CASSLIGGLSGNTIYF. Here the CDR3 DNA reads TGTGCCAGCAGCCTTATTGGGGGCCTCTCTGGAAACACCATATATTTT.

As for this clone: A read error may account for a junction end that differs from germline. This sequence joins TRBV20-1 and TRBJ2-3; possibly TRBD1 for D (5 bases). The CDR3 is 13 amino acids. Per germline, CDR1 DFQATT and CDR2 SNEGSKA (reference sequence). The CDR3 sequence: CSASRTSKDTQYF. CDR3 DNA: TGCAGTGCTAGTCGGACAAGCAAAGATACGCAGTATTTT.

V gene TRBV28 combines with J gene TRBJ2-7; TRBD2 might be the D (6 bases). The CDR3 is 14 residues long. CDR1 is MDHEN and CDR2 is SYDVKM in the germline V gene. The V end was cut by 6 bases, the J end by 4 bases, with 16 bases between. The CDR3 here is CASSLTRGLYEQYF. The CDR3 nucleotides are TGTGCCAGCAGCCTTACGCGGGGTTTATACGAGCAGTACTTC.

The chain combines TRBV11-3 with TRBJ2-5, with unresolved D. The CDR3 spans 13 residues. V shed 4 bases and J shed 3 bases, with 9 bases lying between them. Germline V lookup: CDR1 SGHNT, CDR2 YENEEA. The CDR3 reads CASSYVSEETQYF. Written as DNA, the CDR3 is TGTGCCAGCAGCTACGTGTCAGAAGAGACCCAGTACTTC.

The chain links TRBV28 to TRBJ1-2; tentative D call: TRBD1 (5 bases). V lost 2 bases and J lost 4, with 11 bases in between. The CDR3 has 14 residues. Germline V lookup: CDR1 MDHEN, CDR2 SYDVKM. This CDR3 reads CASSLVGGVYGYTF. The CDR3 DNA sequence: TGTGCCAGCAGTTTAGTCGGGGGAGTCTATGGCTACACCTTC.

The CDR3 sequence is CASSQSVGHQSYEQYF. The CDR3 DNA sequence: TGTGCCAGCAGCCAATCGGTGGGACATCAGTCCTACGAGCAGTACTTC. The chain is built from TRBV14 and TRBJ2-7; D may be TRBD1 (6 bases). Trimming removed 2 bases from V and 1 base from J, with 15 bases in between. The CDR3 extends over 16 amino acids. Germline assignment: CDR1 SGHDN and CDR2 FVKESK.

This clone was found once. The CDR3 spells CASRKRQGGNYGYTF. CDR3 bases: TGTGCCAGCAGGAAGCGACAGGGGGGGAACTATGGCTACACCTTC. This chain links TRBV28 with TRBJ1-2; 9 nucleotides align to TRBD1. The CDR3 is made up of 15 amino acids. Trimming cost V 6 bases and J 2 bases; bases outside gene matches: 7. Germline-derived CDR1 and CDR2 are MDHEN and SYDVKM.

The chain links TRBV7-9 to TRBJ1-5; 9 nucleotides align to TRBD1. This CDR3 region has 14 residues. Losses at the gene ends were 5 bases for V and 5 bases for J; bases not matched to a gene: 4. CDR1 is SEHNR, CDR2 FQNEAQ, per germline (reference sequence). The CDR3 nucleotides read TGTGCCAGCAGCCCCGGGACAGGGTATCAGCCCCAGCATTTT. Translating it yields CASSPGTGYQPQHF.

V gene TRBV7-2 combines with J gene TRBJ2-3; possible D gene TRBD1, 5 bases. Trimming took off 1 base at V and 4 bases at J, with 9 bases between the two ends. Germline V lookup: CDR1 SGHTA, CDR2 FQGNSA. The CDR3 has 14 residues. The CDR3 sequence: CASSLGLGADTQYF. CDR3 coding DNA: TGTGCCAGCAGCTTAGGGCTAGGGGCAGATACGCAGTATTTT.

Only one count was recorded for this clone. This same CDR3 is encoded by further DNA sequences in the sample. V gene TRBV27 combines with J gene TRBJ2-7; 9 bases line up with TRBD1. The germline V gene encodes CDR1 MNHEY and CDR2 SMNVEV (reference sequence). The CDR3 extends over 15 amino acids. V shed 1 base, J shed 2 bases, and the junction held 3 bases outside the gene matches. The CDR3 is CASSLWGQGTYEQYF. The CDR3 bases are TGTGCCAGCAGTTTATGGGGACAGGGAACCTACGAGCAGTACTTC.

The rearrangement links TRBV7-2 to TRBJ2-5; perhaps TRBD1 as D (5 bases). The V gene's germline CDR1 is SGHTA and CDR2 FQGNSA. V was clipped by 3 bases and J by 5 bases, with 10 bases between them. The CDR3 totals 13 residues. The CDR3: CASSLGLGETQYF. DNA for the CDR3: TGTGCCAGCAGCTTGGGGCTTGGGGAGACCCAGTACTTC.